This entry lists 4 T cell receptor beta chains sequenced from one sample in a study of CD8+CD57+ T cells in acquired aplastic anemia. For CDR3 and TCR beta VDJ profiling, genomic DNA was the template used. MiXCR, run by TCRdb on the reads, gives a single entry per CDR3 protein. The sample lists about 180,000 distinct CDR3 sequences; roughly 50% were seen once. Patients who underwent sequencing had shown CD8+CD57+ cell expansion by flow cytometry. Sample: sorted CD4+, CD8+, or CD8+CD57+ T cells (not recorded which) from PBMCs. The receptors were sampled from a human donor with aplastic anemia.

The CDR3 DNA sequence: TGTGCCACCAGTGGGGAGACAGGGGCCCTTAACGAGCAGTACTTC. Its protein product is CATSGETGALNEQYF. The chain employs TRBV24-1 and TRBJ2-7, with TRBD1 matching 8 bases. The length of the CDR3 is 15 residues. The J segment lost 5 bases and the V segment lost 5 bases, leaving 10 bases of the junction unmatched. Germline V gives CDR1 KGHDR, CDR2 SFDVKD.

In its sample, this clonotype was seen once. J is TRBJ2-6 and V is TRBV19, with 9 bases identical to TRBD1. Germline V gene sequence: CDR1 LNHDA, CDR2 SQIVND (reference sequence). The V segment lost 2 bases and the J segment 2 bases; nucleotides outside the gene matches: 4. The CDR3 is 17 amino acids. CDR3: CASSILTGGTGANVLTF. CDR3 bases: TGTGCCAGTAGTATATTGACAGGGGGTACTGGGGCCAACGTCCTGACTTTC.

This chain uses TRBV7-2 with TRBJ1-6, with 7 nucleotides matching TRBD1. V lost 5 bases, J lost 10 bases, and 5 bases stayed unmatched. Per germline, CDR1 SGHTA and CDR2 FQGNSA. This CDR3 is 13 amino acids long. For the CDR3, the DNA is TGTGCCAGCAGCAAGAGGACAGGCTCACCCCTCCACTTT. Its protein product is CASSKRTGSPLHF.

This clonotype appeared many times. The rearrangement uses TRBV5-4 and TRBJ1-6, with unresolved D. V was shortened by 6 bases and J by 9 bases, with 10 bases between the two germline ends. The germline gives CDR1 SGHNT, CDR2 YYREEE (reference sequence). The CDR3 length is 12 residues. CDR3 nucleotide sequence: TGTGCCAGCACCGCCTTAGGTTCACCCCTCCACTTT. Amino acid sequence: CASTALGSPLHF.